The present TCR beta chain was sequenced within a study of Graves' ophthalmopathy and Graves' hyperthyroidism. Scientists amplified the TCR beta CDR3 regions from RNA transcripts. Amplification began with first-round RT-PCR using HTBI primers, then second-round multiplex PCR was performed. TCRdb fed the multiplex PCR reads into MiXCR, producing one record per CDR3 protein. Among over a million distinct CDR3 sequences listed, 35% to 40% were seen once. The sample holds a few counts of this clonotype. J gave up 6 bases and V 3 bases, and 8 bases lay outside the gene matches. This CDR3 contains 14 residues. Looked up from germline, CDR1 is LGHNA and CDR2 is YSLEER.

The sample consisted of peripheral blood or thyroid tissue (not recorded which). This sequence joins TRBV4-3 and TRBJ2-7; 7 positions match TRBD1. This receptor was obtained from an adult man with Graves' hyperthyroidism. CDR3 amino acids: CASSQDRQAPEQYF. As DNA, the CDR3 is TGCGCCAGCAGCCAGGACAGGCAGGCACCCGAGCAGTACTTC.